This T cell receptor beta chain was documented in a study of tumor-infiltrating lymphocytes in primary liver carcinoma. Out of unsorted whole blood came the blood RNA, and germline DNA was extracted as well. Germline V CDR1 and CDR2: SGHAT, FQNNGV. The V and J ends lost 6 bases and 10 bases, in that order; junction bases with no gene match: 8. CDR3 length equals 13 residues. A primer in the constant region served to generate TCR beta cDNA from about 470 ng of total RNA. Sequencing libraries for TCR beta derived from three nested multiplex PCR rounds that used slightly modified ARM-PCR. TRBV1-TRBV30 forward primers and a C-beta reverse primer were used in the first two PCR rounds, which each ran for nine to ten cycles. TCRdb redid the calling of the multiplex PCR reads with MiXCR, one entry per CDR3 protein. This table holds about 200,000 distinct CDR3 sequences, approximately 65% found once.

The source material was peripheral blood. This sequence originates from a woman aged 60 to 75 with primary liver carcinoma and hepatitis B virus infection. The chain carries TRBV11-2 and TRBJ1-3; 8 bases match TRBD1. CDR3 sequence reads: CASSTQTGETIYF. CDR3 nucleotides: TGTGCCAGCAGTACCCAGACAGGGGAAACCATATATTTT.